One sample yielded the 10 T cell receptor beta chains listed below, sequenced in a study of T cell repertoires in cytomegalovirus infection. TCRdb passed the reads through MiXCR, listing each CDR3 protein once. Of more than 95,000 distinct CDR3 sequences in the sample, around 30% are singletons; the top ten hold 58%. Their antigens are not known. Sequenced here: CD8+ T cells from cultured PBMCs, sampled from culture after CMV antigen stimulation. Receptors were obtained from a human donor in good health (CMV status not recorded). Some clones in this sample may be carry-over from other donors' samples.

This clonotype was detected ten times or more. The chain uses TRBV2 and TRBJ1-1; D perhaps matches TRBD1 (5 bases). Trimming pared 4 bases from V and 8 bases from J, leaving 20 bases between. The CDR3 has 15 residues. The germline gives CDR1 SNHLY, CDR2 FYNNEI. CDR3 protein: CASSGSERGLPEAFF. The CDR3 bases are TGTGCCAGCAGTGGATCCGAAAGGGGCCTCCCCGAAGCTTTCTTT. Supplemented by reference TRBV2 and TRBJ1-1, the full variable domain reads EPEVTQTPSHQVTQMGQEVILRCVPISNHLYFYWYRQILGQKVEFLVSFYNNEISEKSEIFDDQFSVERPDGSNFTLKIRSTKLEDSAMYFCASSGSERGLPEAFFGQGTRLTVV.

The chain has TRBV7-8 and TRBJ1-1; 11 bases map to TRBD1. The CDR3 length is 16 residues. V shed 1 base and J 4 bases; nucleotides not matched to a gene: 5. The V gene's germline CDR1 is SGHVS and CDR2 FQNEAQ. The CDR3 DNA reads as TGTGCCAGCAGCTTAGTATTCGGGACAGGGGGCACTGAAGCTTTCTTT. Its protein is CASSLVFGTGGTEAFF.

The V gene is TRBV2, the J gene TRBJ1-4; D is uncertain. The CDR3 spans 16 residues. The V gene's germline CDR1 is SNHLY and CDR2 FYNNEI. V was trimmed by 0 bases and J by 8 bases, leaving 16 bases between them. Written as DNA, the CDR3 is TGTGCCAGCAGTGAAGCGCTTCTAGGCATACGCGAAAAACTGTTTTTT. It specifies CASSEALLGIREKLFF.

This clonotype was recorded a few times. The chain couples TRBV6-1 to TRBJ1-2, with D perhaps matching TRBD1 (5 bases). Germline V gene lookup returns CDR1 MNHNS and CDR2 SASEGT. The CDR3 totals 14 residues. V was clipped by 4 bases and J by 7 bases, with 16 bases between them. In DNA form, the CDR3 reads TGTGCCAGCAGTGGGGACGGACTGGGCGCTGGCTACACCTTC. Translating gives CASSGDGLGAGYTF.

This clonotype has a handful of counts. This rearrangement joins TRBV6-2 or TRBV6-3 to TRBJ1-1, with 10 nucleotides matching TRBD1. Germline trimming cut 0 bases from V and 1 base from J; bases unmatched to any gene: 8. Germline CDR1 and CDR2: MNHEY and SVGEGT. The CDR3 totals 18 residues. The CDR3 nucleotides read TGTGCCAGCAGTTACTCGAGACAGGGGGCGTTTAGGAACACTGAAGCTTTCTTT. Its protein is CASSYSRQGAFRNTEAFF.

This clonotype was seen more than once but under ten times. J is TRBJ2-7 and V is TRBV7-8; 9 nucleotides line up with TRBD1. This CDR3 region has 14 residues. Unmatched junction bases numbered 0, after V lost 1 base and J lost 2 bases. Germline values: CDR1 SGHVS, CDR2 FQNEAQ. The CDR3 here is CASSLGTGAYEQYF. The CDR3 nucleotides are TGTGCCAGCAGCTTAGGGACAGGGGCCTACGAGCAGTACTTC. Together with reference TRBV7-8 and TRBJ2-7, the CDR3 gives the full variable domain: GAGVSQSPRYKVAKRGQDVALRCDPISGHVSLFWYQQALGQGPEFLTYFQNEAQLDKSGLPSDRFFAERPEGSVSTLKIQRTQQEDSAVYLCASSLGTGAYEQYFGPGTRLTVT.

This clonotype was detected once. V is TRBV6-1 and J is TRBJ2-4, with D perhaps matching TRBD2 (5 bases). Trimming removed 4 bases from V and 9 bases from J, with 13 bases in between. The V gene's germline CDR1 is MNHNS and CDR2 SASEGT. The CDR3 runs 13 residues. CDR3 protein: CASSGERAGIQYF. In DNA form, the CDR3 reads TGTGCCAGCAGTGGGGAGAGGGCGGGCATTCAGTACTTC.

The rearrangement uses TRBV6-1 and TRBJ1-1; D possibly corresponds to TRBD1 (5 bases). V was cut by 1 base and J by 1 base, with 7 bases left in between. The CDR3 spans 14 residues. The germline V gene encodes CDR1 MNHNS and CDR2 SASEGT. The CDR3 reads CASSEGGGNTEAFF. CDR3 nucleotide sequence: TGTGCCAGCAGTGAAGGGGGGGGGAACACTGAAGCTTTCTTT.

The gene calls are TRBV2 and TRBJ2-1; 10 nucleotides line up with TRBD2. The ends lost 6 bases at V and 7 bases at J; junction bases unmatched: 9. The CDR3 is 15 amino acids. The germline CDR1 and CDR2 sequences are SNHLY and FYNNEI. The CDR3 sequence: CASRRAGGLRNEQFF. In DNA, the CDR3 is TGTGCCAGCAGGCGAGCGGGGGGGCTTAGGAATGAGCAGTTCTTC. The full variable domain, rest sourced from reference TRBV2 and TRBJ2-1, is EPEVTQTPSHQVTQMGQEVILRCVPISNHLYFYWYRQILGQKVEFLVSFYNNEISEKSEIFDDQFSVERPDGSNFTLKIRSTKLEDSAMYFCASRRAGGLRNEQFFGPGTRLTVL.

The V gene is TRBV6-1, the J gene TRBJ2-7; D possibly corresponds to TRBD2 (7 bases). V was trimmed by 7 bases and J by 5 bases, leaving 18 bases between them. Germline V CDR1 and CDR2: MNHNS, SASEGT. CDR3 length: 14 amino acids. The CDR3 protein is CASTSWGGLNEQYF. The CDR3 bases are TGTGCCAGCACCTCTTGGGGGGGGCTCAACGAGCAGTACTTC.